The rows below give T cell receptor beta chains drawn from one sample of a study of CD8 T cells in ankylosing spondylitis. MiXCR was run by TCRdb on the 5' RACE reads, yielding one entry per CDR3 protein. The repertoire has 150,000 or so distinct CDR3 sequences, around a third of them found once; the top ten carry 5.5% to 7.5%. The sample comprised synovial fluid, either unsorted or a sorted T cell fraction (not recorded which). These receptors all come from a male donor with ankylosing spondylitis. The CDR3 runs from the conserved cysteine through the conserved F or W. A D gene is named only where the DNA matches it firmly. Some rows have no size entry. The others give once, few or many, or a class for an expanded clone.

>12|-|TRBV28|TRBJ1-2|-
CASRRPGYGYTF
TGTGCCAGCAGGCGCCCGGGTTATGGCTACACCTTC
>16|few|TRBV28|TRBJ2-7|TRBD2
CASSSPGTSGAYEQYF
TGTGCCAGCAGTTCTCCCGGGACTAGCGGGGCCTACGAGCAGTACTTC
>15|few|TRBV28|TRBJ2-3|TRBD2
CASSLYGARGGRAYF
TGTGCCAGCAGTTTATACGGGGCCCGGGGGGGCCGGGCGTATTTT
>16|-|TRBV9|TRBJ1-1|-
CASSRMGTGVLTEAFF
TGTGCCAGCAGCCGTATGGGGACGGGAGTGCTCACTGAAGCTTTCTTT
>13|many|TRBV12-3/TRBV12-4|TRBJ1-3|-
CASRRGSGNTIYF
TGTGCCAGCAGACGGGGATCTGGAAACACCATATATTTT
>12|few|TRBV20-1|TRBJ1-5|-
CSARGADQPQHF
TGCAGTGCTAGAGGCGCGGATCAGCCCCAGCATTTT
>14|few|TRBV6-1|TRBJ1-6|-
CASTMVRMGSPLHF
TGTGCCAGCACAATGGTCCGGATGGGTTCACCCCTCCACTTT
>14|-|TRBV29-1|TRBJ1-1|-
CSVEKNDLNTEAFF
TGCAGCGTTGAAAAGAATGACCTGAACACTGAAGCTTTCTTT
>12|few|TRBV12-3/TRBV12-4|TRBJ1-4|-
CASRRSDEKLFF
TGTGCCAGCAGACGGTCCGATGAAAAACTGTTTTTT
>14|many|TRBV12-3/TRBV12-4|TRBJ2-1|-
CASSVDVAYNEQFF
TGTGCCAGCTCCGTGGACGTGGCCTACAATGAGCAGTTCTTC
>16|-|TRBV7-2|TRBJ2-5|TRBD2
CASSPSTSAYQETQYF
TGTGCCAGCAGCCCCTCGACTAGCGCCTACCAAGAGACCCAGTACTTC
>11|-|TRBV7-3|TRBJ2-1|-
CASSSQGEQFF
TGTGCCAGCAGCTCCCAGGGAGAGCAGTTCTTC
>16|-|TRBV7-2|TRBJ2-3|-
CASRPARLYSGDTQYF
TGTGCCAGCAGACCCGCCCGGCTGTATAGCGGAGATACGCAGTATTTT
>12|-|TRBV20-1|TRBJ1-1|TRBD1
CSASRTGGEAFF
TGCAGTGCTAGTAGAACAGGGGGCGAAGCTTTCTTT
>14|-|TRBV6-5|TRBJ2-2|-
CASSYVGTGELFFF
-
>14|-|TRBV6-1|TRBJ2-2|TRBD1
CASRGTGGTGELFF
TGTGCCAGCAGGGGGACAGGGGGCACCGGGGAGCTGTTTTTT
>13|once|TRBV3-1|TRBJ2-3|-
CASSQGVVDTQYF
TGTGCCAGCAGCCAAGGCGTAGTCGATACGCAGTATTTT
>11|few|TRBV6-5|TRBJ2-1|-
CATYGGNEQFF
TGTGCCACCTACGGGGGCAATGAGCAGTTCTTC
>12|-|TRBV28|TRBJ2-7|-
CASTDRTYEQYF
TGTGCCAGCACCGACCGTACCTACGAGCAGTACTTC